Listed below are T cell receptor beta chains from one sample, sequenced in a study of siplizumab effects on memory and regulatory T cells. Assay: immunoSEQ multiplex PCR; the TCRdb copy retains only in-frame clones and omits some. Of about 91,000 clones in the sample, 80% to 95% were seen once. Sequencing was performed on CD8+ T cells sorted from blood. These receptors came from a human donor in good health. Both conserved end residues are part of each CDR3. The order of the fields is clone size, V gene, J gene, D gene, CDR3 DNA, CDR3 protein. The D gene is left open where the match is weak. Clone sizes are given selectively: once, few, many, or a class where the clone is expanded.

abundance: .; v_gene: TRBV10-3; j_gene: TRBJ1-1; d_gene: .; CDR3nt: TGTGCCATCAGGGACACCAACACTGAAGCTTTCTTT; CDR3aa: CAIRDTNTEAFF
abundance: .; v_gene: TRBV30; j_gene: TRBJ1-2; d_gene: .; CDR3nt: TGTGCCTGGAGTGACCTCGGGGGTGGCCATGGCTACACCTTC; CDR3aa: CAWSDLGGGHGYTF
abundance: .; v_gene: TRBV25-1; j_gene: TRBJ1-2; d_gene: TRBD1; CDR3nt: TGTGCCAGCAGCCACAGGGGGCTTAACTATGGCTACACCTTC; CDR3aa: CASSHRGLNYGYTF
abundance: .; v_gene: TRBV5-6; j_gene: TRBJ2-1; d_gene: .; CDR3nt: TGTGCCAGCAGAGGTGGAAACAGCCTCTACAATGAGCAGTTCTTC; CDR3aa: CASRGGNSLYNEQFF
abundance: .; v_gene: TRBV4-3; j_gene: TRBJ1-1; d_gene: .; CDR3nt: TGCGCCAGCAGCCAAGATCGGACTCAGAACACTGAAGCTTTCTTT; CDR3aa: CASSQDRTQNTEAFF
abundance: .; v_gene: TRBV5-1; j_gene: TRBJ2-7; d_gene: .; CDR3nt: TGCGCCAGCAGCTTGGAGGGGATGGGGGGTTACGAGCAGTACTTC; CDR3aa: CASSLEGMGGYEQYF
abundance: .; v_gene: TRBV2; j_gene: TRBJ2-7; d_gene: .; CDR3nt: TGTGCCAGCGATCCGAGAGGAGACGAGCAGTACTTC; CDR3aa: CASDPRGDEQYF
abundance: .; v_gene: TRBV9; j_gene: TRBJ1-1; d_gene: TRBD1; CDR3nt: TGTGCCAGCAGCCCTAGCCCGACAGGGGGCTGGGACACTGAAGCTTTCTTT; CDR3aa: CASSPSPTGGWDTEAFF
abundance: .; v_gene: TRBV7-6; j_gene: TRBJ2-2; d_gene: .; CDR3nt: TGTGCCAGCAGCTTCCCGGAAGGGAACACCGGGGAGCTGTTTTTT; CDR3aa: CASSFPEGNTGELFF
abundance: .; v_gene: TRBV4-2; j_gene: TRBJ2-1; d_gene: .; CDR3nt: TGTGCCAGCAGCCATGGCTATGAGCAGTTCTTC; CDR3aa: CASSHGYEQFF
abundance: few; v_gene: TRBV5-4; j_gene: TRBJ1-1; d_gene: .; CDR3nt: TGTGCCAGCAGCTTGACCCATCAAGACACTGAAGCTTTCTTT; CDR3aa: CASSLTHQDTEAFF
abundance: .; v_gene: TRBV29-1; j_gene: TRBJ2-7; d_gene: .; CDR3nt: TGCAGCGCGGTCCGGGACAACGAGCAGTACTTC; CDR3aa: CSAVRDNEQYF
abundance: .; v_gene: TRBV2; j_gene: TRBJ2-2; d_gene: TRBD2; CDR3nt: TGTGCCAGCAGTGAAGCTAGCGGGCTGAACACCGGGGAGCTGTTTTTT; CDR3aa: CASSEASGLNTGELFF
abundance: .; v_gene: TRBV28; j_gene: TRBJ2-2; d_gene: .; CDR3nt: TGTGCCAGCAGTTCCCGTGGCGGTAGCGCGAACACCGGGGAGCTGTTTTTT; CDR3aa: CASSSRGGSANTGELFF
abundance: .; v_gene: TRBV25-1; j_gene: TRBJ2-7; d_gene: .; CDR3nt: TGTGCCAGCAGTGAACTTCTCGAGCAGTACTTC; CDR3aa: CASSELLEQYF
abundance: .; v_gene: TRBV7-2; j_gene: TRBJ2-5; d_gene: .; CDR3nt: TGTGCCAGCAGCTTAGAGGGGGTCTGGTCGTACCAAGAGACCCAGTACTTC; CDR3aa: CASSLEGVWSYQETQYF
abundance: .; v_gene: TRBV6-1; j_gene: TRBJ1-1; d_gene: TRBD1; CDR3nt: TGTGCCAGCAGTTGGGGACAGGGGAACACTGAAGCTTTCTTT; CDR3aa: CASSWGQGNTEAFF
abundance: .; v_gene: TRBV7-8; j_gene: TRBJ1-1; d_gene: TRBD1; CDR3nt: TGTGCCAGCAGCAACCCAGGACAGGGGGGGATTGAAGCTTTCTTT; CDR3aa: CASSNPGQGGIEAFF
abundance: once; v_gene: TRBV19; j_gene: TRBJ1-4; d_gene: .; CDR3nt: TGTGCCAGTAGTATTAACGGGGAAAATGAAAAACTGTTTTTT; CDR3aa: CASSINGENEKLFF
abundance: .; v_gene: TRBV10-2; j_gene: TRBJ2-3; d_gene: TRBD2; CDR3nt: TGCGCCAGCAGTGATAGTATTTGGCTAGCGGGCACAGATACGCAGTATTTT; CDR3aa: CASSDSIWLAGTDTQYF
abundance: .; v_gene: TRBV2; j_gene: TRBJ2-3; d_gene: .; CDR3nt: TGTGCCAGCAGTGAAGCCACCGGTTCCACAGATACGCAGTATTTT; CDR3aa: CASSEATGSTDTQYF
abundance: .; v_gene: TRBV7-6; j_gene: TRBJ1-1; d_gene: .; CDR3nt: TGTGCCAGCAGCTTAGTAGGAATGAACACTGAAGCTTTCTTT; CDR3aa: CASSLVGMNTEAFF
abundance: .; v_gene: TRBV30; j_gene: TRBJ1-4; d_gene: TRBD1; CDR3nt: TGTGCCTGGAGCCATGGACAGGGATACGAAAAACTGTTTTTT; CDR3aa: CAWSHGQGYEKLFF
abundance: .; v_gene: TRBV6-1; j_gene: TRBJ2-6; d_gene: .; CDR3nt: TGTGCCAGCAGTGACTTATGGGGAACTGGGGCCAACGTCCTGACTTTC; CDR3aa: CASSDLWGTGANVLTF
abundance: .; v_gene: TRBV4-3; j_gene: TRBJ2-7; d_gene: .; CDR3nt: TGCGCCAGCAGCCAAACCCGGGCTTCCCCCGCTAGCGAGCAGTACTTC; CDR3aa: CASSQTRASPASEQYF
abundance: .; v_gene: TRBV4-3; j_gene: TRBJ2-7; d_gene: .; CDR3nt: TGCGCCAGCAGCCAAGATACCGCTTACTCCTACGAGCAGTACTTC; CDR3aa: CASSQDTAYSYEQYF
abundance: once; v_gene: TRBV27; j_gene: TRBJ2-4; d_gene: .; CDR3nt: TGTGCCAGCAGTTTCCTACAGAGTGACATTCAGTACTTC; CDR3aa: CASSFLQSDIQYF
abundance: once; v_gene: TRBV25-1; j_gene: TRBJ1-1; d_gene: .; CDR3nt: TGTGCCAGCAGTGAATCTGGACGAGGACAGACTGAAGCTTTCTTT; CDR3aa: CASSESGRGQTEAFF
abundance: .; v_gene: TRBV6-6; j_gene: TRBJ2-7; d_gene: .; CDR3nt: TGTGCCAGCAGTTCACAGGGTGTCGAGCAGTACTTC; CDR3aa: CASSSQGVEQYF
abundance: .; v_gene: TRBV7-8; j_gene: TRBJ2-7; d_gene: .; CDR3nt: TGTGCCAGCAGCCCCGGGAACGAGCAGTACTTC; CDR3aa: CASSPGNEQYF
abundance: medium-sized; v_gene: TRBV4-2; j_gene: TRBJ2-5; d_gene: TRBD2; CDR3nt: TGTGCCAGCAGCCAGGCGGGGGATCAAGAGACCCAGTACTTC; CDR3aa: CASSQAGDQETQYF
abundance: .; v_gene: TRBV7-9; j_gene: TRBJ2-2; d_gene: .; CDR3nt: TGTGCCAGCAGCCCGAACACCGGGGAGCTGTTTTTT; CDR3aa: CASSPNTGELFF
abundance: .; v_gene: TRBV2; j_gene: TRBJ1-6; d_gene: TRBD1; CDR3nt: TGTGCCAGCGAGGGACAGGGGAATTCACCCCTCCACTTT; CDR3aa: CASEGQGNSPLHF
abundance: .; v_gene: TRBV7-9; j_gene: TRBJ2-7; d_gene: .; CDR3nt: TGTGCCAGCAGCCCTATCAGTAGGGAGCAGTACTTC; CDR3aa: CASSPISREQYF
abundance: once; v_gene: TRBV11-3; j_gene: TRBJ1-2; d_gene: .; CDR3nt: TGTGCCAGCTCTGCCCGTACCGGGGCGCCTGATGGCTACACCTTC; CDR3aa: CASSARTGAPDGYTF
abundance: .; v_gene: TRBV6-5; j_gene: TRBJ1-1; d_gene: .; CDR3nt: TGTGCCAGCAGTTACCGGGTCGGTGAAGCTTTCTTT; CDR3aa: CASSYRVGEAFF
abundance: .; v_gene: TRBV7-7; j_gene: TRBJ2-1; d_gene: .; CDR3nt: TGTGCTAGCAGCTTATTGAGGGGCGATGAGCAGTTCTTC; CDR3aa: CASSLLRGDEQFF
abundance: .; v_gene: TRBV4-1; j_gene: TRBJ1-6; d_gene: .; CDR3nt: TGCGCCAGCAGCCAAGAAGGGCGGGGCGAGGAGGCGATTTGGGCCCTCCACTTT; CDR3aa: CASSQEGRGEEAIWALHF
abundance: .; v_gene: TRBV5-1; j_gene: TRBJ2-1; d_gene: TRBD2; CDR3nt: TGCGCCAGCAGCTTTCGGCGGGGGGGCGGAGATGAGCAGTTCTTC; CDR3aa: CASSFRRGGGDEQFF
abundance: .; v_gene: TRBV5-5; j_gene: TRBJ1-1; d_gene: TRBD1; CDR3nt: TGTGCCAGCAGCGTCAGACAGGGGTTTTACGAAGCTTTCTTT; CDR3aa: CASSVRQGFYEAFF
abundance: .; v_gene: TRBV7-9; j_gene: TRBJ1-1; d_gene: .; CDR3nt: TGTGCCAGCAGAACCGGGACAGAAGCTTTCTTT; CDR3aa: CASRTGTEAFF
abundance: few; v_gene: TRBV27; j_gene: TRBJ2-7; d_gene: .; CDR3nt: TGTGCCAGCAGAGCAGGGTCCGAGCAGTACTTC; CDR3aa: CASRAGSEQYF
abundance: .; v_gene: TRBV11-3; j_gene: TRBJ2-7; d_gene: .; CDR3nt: TGTGCCAGCAGAGGGCCTTACGAGCAGTACTTC; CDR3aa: CASRGPYEQYF
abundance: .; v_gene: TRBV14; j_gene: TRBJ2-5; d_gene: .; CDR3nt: TGTGCCAGCAGCCAAGAATTGAGCGGCCAAGAGACCCAGTACTTC; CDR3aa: CASSQELSGQETQYF
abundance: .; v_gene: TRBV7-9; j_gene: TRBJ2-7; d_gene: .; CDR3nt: TGTGCCAGCAGCCCGACCTACTACGAGCAGTACTTC; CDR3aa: CASSPTYYEQYF
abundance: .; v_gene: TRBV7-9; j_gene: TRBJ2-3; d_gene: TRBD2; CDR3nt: TGTGCCAGCAGCTCCTTCCTAGCGGGAGGGACAGATACGCAGTATTTT; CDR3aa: CASSSFLAGGTDTQYF
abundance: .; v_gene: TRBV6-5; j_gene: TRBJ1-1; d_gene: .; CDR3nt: TGTGCCAGCAGTCTTTGGGACTTGAACACTGAAGCTTTCTTT; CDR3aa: CASSLWDLNTEAFF
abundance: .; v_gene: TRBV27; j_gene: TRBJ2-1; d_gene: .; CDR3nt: TGTGCCAGCAGTTCACGCCGGGACTACAATGAGCAGTTCTTC; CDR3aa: CASSSRRDYNEQFF
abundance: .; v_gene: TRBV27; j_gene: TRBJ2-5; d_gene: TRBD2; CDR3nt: TGTGCCAGCAGTCCCTTCGCTAGCGGAGAGACCCAGTACTTC; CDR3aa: CASSPFASGETQYF
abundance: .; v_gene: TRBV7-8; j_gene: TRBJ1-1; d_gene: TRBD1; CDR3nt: TGTGCCAGCAGCGCCGCCCCACAGGGGAAAACTGAAGCTTTCTTT; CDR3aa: CASSAAPQGKTEAFF
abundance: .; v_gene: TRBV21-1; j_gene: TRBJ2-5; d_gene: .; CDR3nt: TGTGCCAGCAGCCCTCCCGGCAGGGGCGGTGGCAGGGAGACCCAGTACTTC; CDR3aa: CASSPPGRGGGRETQYF
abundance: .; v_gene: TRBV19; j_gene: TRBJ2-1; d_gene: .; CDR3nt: TGTGCCAGTAGTATTACTGACTACAATGAGCAGTTCTTC; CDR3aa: CASSITDYNEQFF
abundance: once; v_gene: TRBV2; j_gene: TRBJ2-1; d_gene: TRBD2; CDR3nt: TGTGCCAGCAGTGGTAGTCTAGCGGGAGCCCTCTCCTACAATGAGCAGTTCTTC; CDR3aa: CASSGSLAGALSYNEQFF
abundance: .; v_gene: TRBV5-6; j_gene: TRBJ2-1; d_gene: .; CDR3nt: TGTGCCAGCAGCTTGAATGAGGGAATCAATGAGCAGTTCTTC; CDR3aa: CASSLNEGINEQFF
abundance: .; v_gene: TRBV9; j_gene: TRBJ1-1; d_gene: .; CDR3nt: TGTGCCAGCAGCGTAGGAGATATGAACACTGAAGCTTTCTTT; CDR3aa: CASSVGDMNTEAFF